A single sample gave rise to the 4 T cell receptor beta chains below, sequenced in a study of CD8 T cells in ankylosing spondylitis. TCRdb re-derived calls from the 5' RACE reads in MiXCR, one entry per CDR3 protein. The table includes nearly 250,000 distinct CDR3 sequences, roughly 32% detected once. Specimen: blood, either unsorted or a sorted T cell fraction (not recorded which). The source is a male donor with ankylosing spondylitis or in good health (not recorded which).

V is TRBV10-2 and J is TRBJ2-2; D might be TRBD2 (5 bases). CDR1 is WSHSY and CDR2 is SAAADI in the germline V gene. Trimming cost V 3 bases and J 5 bases, with 13 bases left between them. The CDR3 is made up of 15 amino acids. The chain's CDR3 is CASSDGEYFTGELFF. DNA for the CDR3: TGCGCCAGCAGTGATGGGGAGTACTTTACCGGGGAGCTGTTTTTT.

This clonotype was counted ten times or more. J is TRBJ1-2 and V is TRBV6-1; 9 bases line up with TRBD1. There are 16 residues in the CDR3. With V trimmed by 7 bases and J by 4 bases, 13 bases remained unmatched. Germline loops: CDR1 MNHNS, CDR2 SASEGT. CDR3: CASNSGTGSVPYGYTF. As DNA, the CDR3 is TGTGCCAGCAACTCCGGGACAGGGTCTGTTCCCTATGGCTACACCTTC.

Here the CDR3 reads CASSVEGLGYEQYF. Written as DNA, the CDR3 is TGTGCCAGCAGCGTAGAGGGACTAGGCTACGAGCAGTACTTC. This chain uses TRBV9 with TRBJ2-7; 8 positions match TRBD2. The CDR3 is 14 residues long. CDR1 and CDR2 from the germline V gene are SGDLS and YYNGEE. Losses at the gene ends were 0 bases for V and 3 bases for J; bases not matched to a gene: 2. Variable domain in full (rest from reference TRBV9 and TRBJ2-7): DSGVTQTPKHLITATGQRVTLRCSPRSGDLSVYWYQQSLDQGLQFLIQYYNGEERAKGNILERFSAQQFPDLHSELNLSSLELGDSALYFCASSVEGLGYEQYFGPGTRLTVT.

V gene TRBV6-1 combines with J gene TRBJ2-7, with D perhaps given as TRBD1 or TRBD2 (5 bases each). With 8 bases removed from V and 1 base from J, the gap between germline ends came to 12 bases. From germline, CDR1 is MNHNS and CDR2 SASEGT. This CDR3 has 13 amino acids. CDR3 in amino acids: CASSSGASYEQYF. The CDR3 coding sequence is TGTGCCAGCTCCTCCGGGGCTTCCTACGAGCAGTACTTC.